This T cell receptor (beta chain) was documented in a study of CD4 T cells in relation to SARS-CoV-2 and coronaviruses (TCRdb year 2021). Background for the entire study: The ViraFEST assay cultured PBMCs with antigen for 10 days, then sequenced TCR beta CDR3s to find antigen-specific clonal expansions. An HIV-1 Nef peptide pool or a culture without peptide was used as the negative reference condition. The Adaptive Biotechnologies TCR-sequencing kit was used to sequence samples from a few pre-COVID donors and the naive versus memory experiments, while other data came from Illumina-based sequencing. Patient-derived lymphoblastoid cell lines were used to map the HLA restriction of shared crossreactive spike epitopes. Memory CD4+ T cell crossreactivity between SARS-CoV-2 and common cold coronavirus spike proteins was assessed at the TCR clonotype level in the study. Expansion assays from other donors in the study were sequenced with a different, Illumina-based TCR-beta assay. Here is what the overall study found, with its caveats: Crossreactive clones showed significantly weaker SARS-CoV-2-driven expansion than monoreactive clones, consistent with antigenic imprinting. Small numbers of patients and of tested TCRs were a limitation of the study. Since the crossreactivity analysis centred on spike protein, crossreactivity against other viral proteins was not assessed. Pre-pandemic and post-infection samples were not both contributed by any donor, so tracing of the source of pre-existing responses was limited. Around 65% of donors had memory CD4+ clonotypes that crossrecognized SARS-CoV-2 and at least one common cold coronavirus spike.

From the cysteine up to the phenylalanine, the CDR3 has a length of 16 residues. Solely the CDR3 DNA is kept, with 48 bases framed from the first base. V sheds 3 bases and J sheds 0 bases, leaving 12 bases between their ends. CDR1 and CDR2 are read off the germline V gene as WSHSY and SAAADI. The library was prepared using the immunoSEQ multiplex PCR assay. For the original study's pipeline: During preprocessing, nonproductive sequences were discarded, as were any CDR3s that did not begin with C, did not end with F or W, or were shorter than 7 amino acids. The MANAFEST web app was used to call antigen-specific clonotypes on the basis of expansion compared with the reference and with other culture wells. To be counted as positive, a clone had to show significant expansion compared with the reference culture, at an FDR below 0.05, in 2 of 3 replicate wells. A further requirement for positive clones was significant expansion compared with all other tandem wells, along with an odds ratio above 5. CDR3 homology was quantified as pairwise Levenshtein distance, calculated with the stringdist R package after three terminal residues were trimmed from each end. The table comes from immuneACCESS by way of TCRdb, which keeps in-frame sequences with V and J called. Part of the clones is missing from these tables; in studies checked, under half for an unresolved V gene and the rest for unknown reasons. V, J and clone size are those of that table, while D and trimming were read from the DNA. The sample table lists 20,000 to 25,000 clones, just over 75% of them with a count of one. The ten largest clones add up to roughly 17% of the sample.

This clone was counted only a few times. This receptor's antigen is unknown. No base quality values were provided; no much bigger clone lies one nucleotide off. CD4+ T cells from unexposed donors were collected before the COVID-19 pandemic (2011-2018). The EasySep CD4+ T cell isolation kit was used to isolate CD4+ T cells once the cultures had run for roughly 10 days. As cell number allowed, CD4+ T cells from unexposed donors were tested for reactivity to SARS-CoV-2 S and N and to four common cold coronavirus spike pools. About 2 million PBMCs per well were cultured in IMDM with approximately 4.8% human AB serum and 7.5 to 10 IU/ml IL-2. Half of the culture medium was replaced with fresh IL-2-containing medium on days 3 and 7. Triplicate replicate wells were generally used for each peptide culture condition. Leukapheresis product for the unexposed donors was purchased commercially. PBMCs were isolated from leukapheresis product or whole blood by Ficoll-Paque PLUS gradient centrifugation. PBMCs were either cryopreserved at -140°C or used fresh in the expansion assay. The QIAamp Micro DNA Kit was used to extract genomic DNA from the CD4+ T cells.

The rearranged chain carries TRBV10-2 and TRBJ1-5, and perhaps TRBD1 as D gene, on 6 matching bases. This receptor was taken from a human donor in good health. The sample consisted of CD4+ T cells from PBMCs, cultured in vitro. The sequence in DNA is TGCGCCAGCAGTGACCGGGCAGGGGATAGCAATCAGCCCCAGCATTTT. The encoded protein is CASSDRAGDSNQPQHF.